The clone carrying this T cell receptor beta chain was counted a single time. The sample belongs to a study of blood T cell repertoires in COVID-19. Study-wide context: Sample material is recorded as cDNA or gDNA derived from T cells, B-cell-depleted T cells, or PBMCs.

V shed 2 bases and J 5 bases; nucleotides not matched to a gene: 13. Germline CDR1 is SGHNT and CDR2 is YYREEE (reference sequence). CDR3 length: 17 residues. Source study methods: Reference gene primer amplification in the assay estimated nucleated cell counts. The repertoire was sequenced with immunoSEQ multiplex PCR; TCRdb's copy has only in-frame clones and lacks some. The DNA was the basis for D and trimming; V, J and clone size are from that table. The top ten clones hold less than 3.5% of a sample with roughly 100,000 clones, about 87% of them seen once. The clonotype was recovered from a man aged 45-65 years with active or convalescent COVID-19. The sample taken for sequencing was peripheral blood. V is TRBV5-4 and J is TRBJ2-5; TRBD2 agrees at 9 bases. This CDR3 reads CASSFGGRGGPEETQYF. CDR3 sequence (DNA): TGTGCCAGCAGCTTTGGAGGGCGGGGGGGTCCTGAGGAGACCCAGTACTTC.